This T cell receptor beta chain is drawn from a study of cytomegalovirus exposure and HLA in healthy donors. Study summary: Of several hundred genotyped donors, around 86% grouped in the Caucasian-associated ancestry cluster. Study results and limitations: According to a later analysis, most TCR beta chains associated with CMV appeared HLA-restricted. After further analysis at a later stage, 16,951 TCR beta sequences were associated with HLA alleles at 0.05 false discovery rate.

Though probably carrying unrecorded immune exposures, donors were nominally healthy at sampling. Turning to this clone: Antigen unknown.

With 60 Vbeta and 13 Jbeta primers, the PCR was carried out. The data were produced by immunoSEQ multiplex PCR, yet TCRdb's version contains in-frame clones alone and is incomplete. The sample shows approximately 160,000 clones, 77% of them seen only once. Looked up from germline, CDR1 is SNHLY and CDR2 is FYNNEI. This CDR3 is built from 14 residues. V gave up 6 bases and J gave up 3 bases; unmatched junction bases: 4. This chain links TRBV2 with TRBJ2-1, with 8 bases lining up with TRBD2. This clonotype originated in a woman in her twenties or thirties in good health and CMV-seropositive. Sequences were obtained from PBMCs. CDR3 DNA: TGTGCCAGCAGGGCACTAGCGGTCTACAATGAGCAGTTCTTC. It is translated as CASRALAVYNEQFF. Together with reference TRBV2 and TRBJ2-1, the CDR3 gives the full variable domain: EPEVTQTPSHQVTQMGQEVILRCVPISNHLYFYWYRQILGQKVEFLVSFYNNEISEKSEIFDDQFSVERPDGSNFTLKIRSTKLEDSAMYFCASRALAVYNEQFFGPGTRLTVL.